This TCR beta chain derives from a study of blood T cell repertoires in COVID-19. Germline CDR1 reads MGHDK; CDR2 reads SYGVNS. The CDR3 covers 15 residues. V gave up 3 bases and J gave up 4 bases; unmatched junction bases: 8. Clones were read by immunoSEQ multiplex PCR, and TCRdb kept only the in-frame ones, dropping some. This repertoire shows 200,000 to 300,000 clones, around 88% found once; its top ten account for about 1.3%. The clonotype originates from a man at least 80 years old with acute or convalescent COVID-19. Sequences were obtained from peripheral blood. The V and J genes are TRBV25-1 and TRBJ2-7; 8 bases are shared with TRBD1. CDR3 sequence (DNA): TGTGCCAGCAGTGACGGGCAGGGGGCTGTTTACGAGCAGTACTTC. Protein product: CASSDGQGAVYEQYF.